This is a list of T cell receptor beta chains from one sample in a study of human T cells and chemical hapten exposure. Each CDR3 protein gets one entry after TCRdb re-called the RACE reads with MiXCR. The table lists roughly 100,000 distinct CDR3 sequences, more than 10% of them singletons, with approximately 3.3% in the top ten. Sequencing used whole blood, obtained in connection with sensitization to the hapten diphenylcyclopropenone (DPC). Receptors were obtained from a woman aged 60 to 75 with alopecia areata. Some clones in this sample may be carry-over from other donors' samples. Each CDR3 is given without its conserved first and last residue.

ATVSAADEQY	TRBV10-3
ASRHAGPSYEQY	TRBV12-3/TRBV12-4
ASSLEGQGAEDQPQH	TRBV12-3/TRBV12-4
SASGDADTQY	TRBV20-1
ASSSEGLARGPETQY	TRBV13
ASSQGGLDQPQH	TRBV3-1
AISDRVLGNSPLH	TRBV10-3
ASSFSRGEQY	TRBV5-1
ASSTQLAGPTTDTQY	TRBV6-2/TRBV6-3
SVEGEGYEQY	TRBV29-1
ASSQGLITDTQY	TRBV3-1
ASRQGKGADTQY	TRBV7-2
ASSVYEVGELF	TRBV2
ASSQVTGDRVYGYT	TRBV4-3
SAGAGGREQY	TRBV20-1
ASSPDSMSYEQY	TRBV18